This TCR beta chain came from a study of shared clonotypes between healthy human individuals. This table comes from immunoSEQ multiplex PCR, and its TCRdb copy is limited to in-frame clones, with some not included. The sample holds millions of clones, 93% seen once. As to this clone: Its matching antigen is unknown.

Naivety among CD8 cells was defined by CD45RO negativity and positive CCR7 selection, thereby excluding terminally differentiated effector memory CD45RA+ cells. The CDR3 length is 9 residues. Study outcomes and limitations: Unshared clonotypes carried lower generation probabilities than those common to all four donors. Sampling covered blood only; tissue repertoires likely differ.

The sample was naive CD8+ T cells from PBMCs. The chain combines TRBV3-2 with TRBJ2-7. TRBV3-2 is designated a pseudogene. This TCR derives from a young man in good health. Some clones in this sample may be carry-over from other donors' samples. DNA of the CDR3: TGTGCCAGCCACCTCGAGCAGTACTTC. It translates to CASHLEQYF.